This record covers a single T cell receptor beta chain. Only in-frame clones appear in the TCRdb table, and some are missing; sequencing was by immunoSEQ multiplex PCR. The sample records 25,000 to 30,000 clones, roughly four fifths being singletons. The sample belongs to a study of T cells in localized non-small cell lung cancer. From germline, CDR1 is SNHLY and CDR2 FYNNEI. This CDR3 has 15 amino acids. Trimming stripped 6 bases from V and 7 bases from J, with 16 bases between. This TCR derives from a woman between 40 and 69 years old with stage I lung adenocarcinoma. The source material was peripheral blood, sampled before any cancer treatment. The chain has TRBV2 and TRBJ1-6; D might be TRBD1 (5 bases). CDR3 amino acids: CASSSSGRGNSPLHF. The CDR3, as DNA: TGTGCCAGCAGCTCTTCGGGACGGGGAAATTCACCCCTCCACTTT.